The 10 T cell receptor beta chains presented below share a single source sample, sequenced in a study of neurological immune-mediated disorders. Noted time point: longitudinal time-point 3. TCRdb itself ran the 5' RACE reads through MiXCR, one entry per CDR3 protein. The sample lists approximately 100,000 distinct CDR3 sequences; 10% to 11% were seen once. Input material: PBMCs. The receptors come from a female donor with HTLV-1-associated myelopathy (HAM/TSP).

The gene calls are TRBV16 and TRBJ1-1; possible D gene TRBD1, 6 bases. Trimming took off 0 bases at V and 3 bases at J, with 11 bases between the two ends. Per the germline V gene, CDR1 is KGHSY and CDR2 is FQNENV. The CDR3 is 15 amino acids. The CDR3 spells CASSQSLGAYTEAFF. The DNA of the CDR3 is TGTGCCAGCAGCCAATCGCTGGGGGCCTACACTGAAGCTTTCTTT.

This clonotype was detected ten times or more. The CDR3 is CASSRDARRNNEKLFF. The CDR3 bases are TGTGCCAGCAGTCGGGACGCCCGGAGGAATAATGAAAAACTGTTTTTT. The V gene is TRBV12-3 or TRBV12-4, the J gene TRBJ1-4; TRBD1 is a possible D gene (5 bases). The CDR3 sequence is 16 residues long. Deletions cut 5 bases from V and 4 bases from J, with 17 bases between.

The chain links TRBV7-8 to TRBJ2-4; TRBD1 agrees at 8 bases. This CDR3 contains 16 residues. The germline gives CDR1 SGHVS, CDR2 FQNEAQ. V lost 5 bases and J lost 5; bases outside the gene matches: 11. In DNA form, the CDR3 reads TGTGCCAGCAGCCATCGGTACAGGGGGGAGGAAAACATTCAGTACTTC. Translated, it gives CASSHRYRGEENIQYF.

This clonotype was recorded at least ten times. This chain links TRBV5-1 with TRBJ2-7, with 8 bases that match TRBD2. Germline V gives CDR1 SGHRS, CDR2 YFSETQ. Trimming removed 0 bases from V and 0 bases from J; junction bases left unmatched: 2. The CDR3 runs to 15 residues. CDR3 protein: CASSLGGGNSYEQYF. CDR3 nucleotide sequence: TGCGCCAGCAGCTTGGGCGGGGGGAACTCCTACGAGCAGTACTTC.

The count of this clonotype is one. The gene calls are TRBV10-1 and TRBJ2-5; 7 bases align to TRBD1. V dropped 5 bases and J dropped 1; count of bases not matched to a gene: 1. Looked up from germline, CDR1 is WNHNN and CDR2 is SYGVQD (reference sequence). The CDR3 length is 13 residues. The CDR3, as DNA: TGCGCCAGCAGTCGGGACAGCCAAGAGACCCAGTACTTC. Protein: CASSRDSQETQYF.

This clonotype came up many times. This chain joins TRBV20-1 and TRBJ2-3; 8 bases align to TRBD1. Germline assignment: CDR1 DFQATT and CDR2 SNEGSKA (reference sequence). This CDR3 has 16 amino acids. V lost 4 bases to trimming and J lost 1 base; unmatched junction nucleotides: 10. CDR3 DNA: TGCAGTGCTACCGGACCAGGGGGCTGGGGCACAGATACGCAGTATTTT. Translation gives CSATGPGGWGTDTQYF.

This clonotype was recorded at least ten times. CDR3 sequence reads: CASSWDALDSPLHF. In DNA, the CDR3 is TGTGCCAGCAGCTGGGACGCCCTGGATTCACCCCTCCACTTT. The rearrangement joins TRBV3-1 to TRBJ1-6, with D tentatively TRBD1 (5 bases). The V gene lost 5 bases and the J gene lost 8 bases, with 13 bases spanning the gap. The CDR3 is made up of 14 amino acids. Germline CDR1 LGHDT, CDR2 YNNKEL (reference sequence). Filled out from reference TRBV3-1 and TRBJ1-6, the complete variable domain reads DTAVSQTPKYLVTQMGNDKSIKCEQNLGHDTMYWYKQDSKKFLKIMFSYNNKELIINETVPNRFSPKSPDKAHLNLHINSLELGDSAVYFCASSWDALDSPLHFGNGTRLTVT.

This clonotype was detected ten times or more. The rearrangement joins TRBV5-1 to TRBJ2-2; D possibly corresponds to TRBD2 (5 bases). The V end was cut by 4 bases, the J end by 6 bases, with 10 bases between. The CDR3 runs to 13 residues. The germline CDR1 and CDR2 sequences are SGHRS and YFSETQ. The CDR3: CASSATGSGELFF. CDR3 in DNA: TGCGCCAGCAGCGCCACGGGGTCCGGGGAGCTGTTTTTT.

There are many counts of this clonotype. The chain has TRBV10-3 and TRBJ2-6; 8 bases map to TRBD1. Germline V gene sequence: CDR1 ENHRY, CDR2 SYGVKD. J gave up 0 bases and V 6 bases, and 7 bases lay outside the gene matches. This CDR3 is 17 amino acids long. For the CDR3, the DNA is TGTGCCATCAGGCGACAGGGGCAAAGCTCTGGGGCCAACGTCCTGACTTTC. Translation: CAIRRQGQSSGANVLTF.

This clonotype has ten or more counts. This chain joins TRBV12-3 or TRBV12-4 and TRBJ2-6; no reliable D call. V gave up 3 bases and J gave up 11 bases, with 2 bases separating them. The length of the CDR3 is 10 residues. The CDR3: CASSLDVLTF. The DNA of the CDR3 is TGTGCCAGCAGTTTGGACGTCCTGACTTTC.